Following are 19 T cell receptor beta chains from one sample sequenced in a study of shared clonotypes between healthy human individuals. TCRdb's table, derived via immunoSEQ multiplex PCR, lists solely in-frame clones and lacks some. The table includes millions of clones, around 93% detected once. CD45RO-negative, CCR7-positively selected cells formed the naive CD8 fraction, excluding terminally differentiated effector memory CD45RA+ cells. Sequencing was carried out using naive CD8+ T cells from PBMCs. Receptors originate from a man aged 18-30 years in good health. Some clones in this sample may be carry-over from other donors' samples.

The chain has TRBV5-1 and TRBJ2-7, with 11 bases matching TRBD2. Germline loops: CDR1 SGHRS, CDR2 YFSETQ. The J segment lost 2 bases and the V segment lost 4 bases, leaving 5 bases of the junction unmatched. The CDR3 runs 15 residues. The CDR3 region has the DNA TGCGCCAGCAGCCCTACTAGCGGGAGTCCCTACGAGCAGTACTTC. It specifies CASSPTSGSPYEQYF.

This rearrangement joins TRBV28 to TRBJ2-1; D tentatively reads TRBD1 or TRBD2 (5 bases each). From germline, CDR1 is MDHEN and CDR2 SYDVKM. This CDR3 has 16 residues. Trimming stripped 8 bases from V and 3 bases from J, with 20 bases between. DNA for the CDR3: TGTGCCAGCCGATTACCACCGGGACGACTCTACAATGAGCAGTTCTTC. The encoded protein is CASRLPPGRLYNEQFF.

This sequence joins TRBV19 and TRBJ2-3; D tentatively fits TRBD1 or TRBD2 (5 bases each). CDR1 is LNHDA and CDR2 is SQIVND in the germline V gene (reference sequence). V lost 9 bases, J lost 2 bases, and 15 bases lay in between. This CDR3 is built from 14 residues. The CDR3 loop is CASSQGAVTDTQYF. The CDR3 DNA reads TGTGCCAGCAGCCAGGGAGCTGTCACAGATACGCAGTATTTT. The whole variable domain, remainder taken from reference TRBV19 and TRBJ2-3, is DGGITQSPKYLFRKEGQNVTLSCEQNLNHDAMYWYRQDPGQGLRLIYYSQIVNDFQKGDIAEGYSVSREKKESFPLTVTSAQKNPTAFYLCASSQGAVTDTQYFGPGTRLTVL.

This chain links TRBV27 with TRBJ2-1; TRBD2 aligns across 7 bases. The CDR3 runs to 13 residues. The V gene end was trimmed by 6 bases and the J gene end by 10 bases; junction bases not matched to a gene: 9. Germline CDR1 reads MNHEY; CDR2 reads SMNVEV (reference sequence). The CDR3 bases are TGTGCCAGCAGGGGAGGGCAGCCAAGGGAGCAGTTCTTC. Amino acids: CASRGGQPREQFF.

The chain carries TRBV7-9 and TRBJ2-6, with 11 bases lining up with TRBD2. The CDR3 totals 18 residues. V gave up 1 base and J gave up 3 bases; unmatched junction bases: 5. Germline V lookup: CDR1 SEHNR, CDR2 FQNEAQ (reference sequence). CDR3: CASSLGGSGRVGANVLTF. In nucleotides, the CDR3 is TGTGCCAGCAGCTTAGGGGGTAGCGGGAGGGTTGGGGCCAACGTCCTGACTTTC.

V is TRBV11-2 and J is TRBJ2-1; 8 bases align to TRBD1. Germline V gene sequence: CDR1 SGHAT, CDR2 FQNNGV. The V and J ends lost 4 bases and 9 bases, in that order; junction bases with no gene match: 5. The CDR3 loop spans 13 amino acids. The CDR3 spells CASSWDRRGEQFF. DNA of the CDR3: TGTGCCAGCAGCTGGGACAGGCGGGGTGAGCAGTTCTTC.

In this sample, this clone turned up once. CDR3 in DNA: TGTGCCAGTAAGGGGGGACTAGCTTTCAATGAGCAGTTCTTC. Its translation: CASKGGLAFNEQFF. The chain carries TRBV19 and TRBJ2-1, with TRBD2 matching 9 bases. The CDR3 length is 14 residues. V lost 7 bases to trimming and J lost 6 bases; unmatched junction nucleotides: 7. CDR1 and CDR2 (germline): LNHDA, SQIVND (reference sequence).

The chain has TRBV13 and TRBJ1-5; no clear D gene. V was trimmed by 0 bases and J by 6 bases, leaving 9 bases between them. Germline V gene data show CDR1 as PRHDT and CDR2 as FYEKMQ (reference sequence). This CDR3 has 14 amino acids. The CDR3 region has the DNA TGTGCCAGCAGCTTAGGGAGAGTGGGTCAGCCCCAGCATTTT. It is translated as CASSLGRVGQPQHF.

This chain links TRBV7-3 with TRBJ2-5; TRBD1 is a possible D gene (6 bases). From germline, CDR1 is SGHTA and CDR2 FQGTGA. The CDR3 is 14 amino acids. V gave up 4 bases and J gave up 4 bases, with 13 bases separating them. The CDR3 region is CASSSTGLGETQYF. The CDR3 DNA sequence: TGTGCCAGCAGCTCCACAGGGTTGGGAGAGACCCAGTACTTC.

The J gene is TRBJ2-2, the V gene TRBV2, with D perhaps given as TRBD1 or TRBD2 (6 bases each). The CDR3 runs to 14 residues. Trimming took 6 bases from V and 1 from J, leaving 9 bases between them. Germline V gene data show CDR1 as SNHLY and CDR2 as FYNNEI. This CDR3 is CASSAGQNTGELFF. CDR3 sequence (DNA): TGTGCCAGCAGCGCGGGACAGAACACCGGGGAGCTGTTTTTT.

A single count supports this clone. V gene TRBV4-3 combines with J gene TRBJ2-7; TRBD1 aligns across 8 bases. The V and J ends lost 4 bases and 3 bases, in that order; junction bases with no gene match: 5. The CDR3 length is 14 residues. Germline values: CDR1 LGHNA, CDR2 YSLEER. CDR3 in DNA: TGCGCCAGCAGCCGTGGACAGGGCGACTACGAGCAGTACTTC. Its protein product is CASSRGQGDYEQYF.

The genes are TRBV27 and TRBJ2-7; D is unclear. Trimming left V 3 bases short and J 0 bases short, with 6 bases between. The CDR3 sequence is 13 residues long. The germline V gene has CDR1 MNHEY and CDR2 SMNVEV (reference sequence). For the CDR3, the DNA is TGTGCCAGCAGTTTCCCCACCTCCTACGAGCAGTACTTC. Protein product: CASSFPTSYEQYF.

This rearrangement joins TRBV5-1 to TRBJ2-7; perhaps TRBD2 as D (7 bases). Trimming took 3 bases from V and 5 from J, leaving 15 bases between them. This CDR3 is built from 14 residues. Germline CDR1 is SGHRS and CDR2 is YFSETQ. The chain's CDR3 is CASSWGRGGDEQYF. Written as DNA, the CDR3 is TGCGCCAGCAGCTGGGGCCGAGGGGGGGACGAGCAGTACTTC.

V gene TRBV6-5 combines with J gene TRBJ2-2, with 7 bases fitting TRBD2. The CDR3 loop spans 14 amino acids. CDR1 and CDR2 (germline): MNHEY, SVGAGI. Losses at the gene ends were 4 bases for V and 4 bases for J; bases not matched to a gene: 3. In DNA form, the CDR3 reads TGTGCCAGCAGTTTGCCGGGGGGCACCGGGGAGCTGTTTTTT. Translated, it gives CASSLPGGTGELFF.

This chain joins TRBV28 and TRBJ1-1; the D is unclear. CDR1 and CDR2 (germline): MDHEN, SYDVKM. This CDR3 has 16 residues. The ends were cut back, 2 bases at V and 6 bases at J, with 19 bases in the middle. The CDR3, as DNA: TGTGCCAGCAGTTTACTCAGTACTTACTTTTCCTCTGAAGCTTTCTTT. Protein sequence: CASSLLSTYFSSEAFF.

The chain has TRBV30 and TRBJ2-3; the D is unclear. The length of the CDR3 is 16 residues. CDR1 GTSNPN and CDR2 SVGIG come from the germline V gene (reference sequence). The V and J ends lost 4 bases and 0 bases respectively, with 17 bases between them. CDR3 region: CAWMPEAFTSTDTQYF. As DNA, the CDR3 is TGTGCCTGGATGCCGGAAGCTTTCACTAGCACAGATACGCAGTATTTT.

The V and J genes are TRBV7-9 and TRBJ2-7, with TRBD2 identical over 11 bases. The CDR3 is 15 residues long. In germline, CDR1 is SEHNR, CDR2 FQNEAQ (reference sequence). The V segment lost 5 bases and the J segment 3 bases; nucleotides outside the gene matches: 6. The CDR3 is CASSPTSGRHYEQYF. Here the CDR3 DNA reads TGTGCCAGCAGCCCCACTAGCGGGAGACACTACGAGCAGTACTTC.

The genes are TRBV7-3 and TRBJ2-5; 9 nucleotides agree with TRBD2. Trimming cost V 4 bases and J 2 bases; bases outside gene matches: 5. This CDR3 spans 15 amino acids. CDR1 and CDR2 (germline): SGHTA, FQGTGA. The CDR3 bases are TGTGCCAGCAGCTCAGGGACTAGCATTCAAGAGACCCAGTACTTC. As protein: CASSSGTSIQETQYF.

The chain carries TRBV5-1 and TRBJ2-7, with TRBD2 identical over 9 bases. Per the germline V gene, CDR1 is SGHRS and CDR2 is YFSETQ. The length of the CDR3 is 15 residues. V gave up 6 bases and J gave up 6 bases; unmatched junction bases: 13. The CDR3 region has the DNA TGCGCCAGCACGTGGGCGGGAGGGCCGACCGGCGAGCAGTACTTC. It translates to CASTWAGGPTGEQYF.